This TCR beta chain stems from a study of cytomegalovirus exposure and HLA in healthy donors. Study-wide findings and caveats: One later analysis reportedly identified an Asian-associated ancestry cluster that showed fewer N-insertions than the roughly 700-donor mean. Several top significant clusters appeared, in a later analysis, to be linked to common viral pathogens.

The PCR was carried out with 60 Vbeta primers and 13 Jbeta primers. Clones were read by immunoSEQ multiplex PCR, and TCRdb kept only the in-frame ones, dropping some. The sample lists some 41,000 clones, roughly 51% seen once, with roughly 5.6% in the top ten. Worth noting for this clone: What it binds is unknown.

This receptor was taken from a man between 60 and 70 years old in good health and CMV-seronegative. The specimen sequenced was PBMCs.

CDR3 residues: CASSPPGNTEAFF. CDR3 nucleotides: TGTGCCAGCAGCCCCCCAGGGAACACTGAAGCTTTCTTT. The V gene is TRBV27, the J gene TRBJ1-1; no firm D call. CDR3 length equals 13 residues. The V and J ends lost 6 bases and 1 base respectively, with 9 bases between them. Germline V CDR1 and CDR2: MNHEY, SMNVEV (reference sequence).